These 3 T cell receptor beta chains originate from one sample sequenced in a study of blood T cells in healthy people across ages. Primed by a sample-barcoded 5' primer and a J-beta primer mix, a second PCR proceeded for about 6 to 11 cycles. From the 5' RACE reads, TCRdb called clonotypes with MiXCR, one entry per CDR3 protein. The repertoire consists of about 730,000 distinct CDR3 sequences, with roughly 45% occurring once and the leading ten covering around 20%. Sequencing was performed on blood. Source of these receptors: a woman aged 60-75 years in good health.

The CDR3 DNA reads as TGTGCCAGCAGCGTAGACGAGTCCATCTACGAGCAGTACTTC. This sequence encodes CASSVDESIYEQYF. The V call is TRBV9, the J call TRBJ2-7; D uncertain. The CDR3 extends over 14 amino acids. The germline V and J ends were trimmed by 0 bases and 3 bases, with 10 bases remaining between them. Germline V gene lookup returns CDR1 SGDLS and CDR2 YYNGEE.

This clonotype was seen ten or more times. The chain has TRBV4-3 and TRBJ2-7; D uncertain. The CDR3 sequence is 15 residues long. Germline V gives CDR1 LGHNA, CDR2 YSLEER. V gave up 1 base and J gave up 2 bases, with 12 bases separating them. CDR3 in amino acids: CASSQGVRVPYEQYF. The CDR3 nucleotides are TGCGCCAGCAGCCAAGGGGTTCGAGTTCCCTACGAGCAGTACTTC.

This clonotype was seen more than once but under ten times. The chain joins TRBV27 to TRBJ2-1; D is unclear. The V gene lost 0 bases and the J gene lost 9 bases, with 12 bases spanning the gap. Germline CDR1 reads MNHEY; CDR2 reads SMNVEV (reference sequence). The CDR3 has 14 residues. The CDR3 protein is CASSLSGASAEQFF. The DNA for the CDR3 is TGTGCCAGCAGTTTATCGGGCGCCAGCGCTGAGCAGTTCTTC.